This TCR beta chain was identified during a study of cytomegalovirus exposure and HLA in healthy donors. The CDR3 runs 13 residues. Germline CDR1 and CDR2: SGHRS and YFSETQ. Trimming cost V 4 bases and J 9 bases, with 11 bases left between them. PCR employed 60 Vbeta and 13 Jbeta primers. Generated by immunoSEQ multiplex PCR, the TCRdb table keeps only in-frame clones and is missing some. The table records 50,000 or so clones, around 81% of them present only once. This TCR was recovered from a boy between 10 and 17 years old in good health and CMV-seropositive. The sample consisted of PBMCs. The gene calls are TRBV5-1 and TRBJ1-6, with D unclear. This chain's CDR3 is CASSAEVRSPLHF. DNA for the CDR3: TGCGCCAGCAGCGCCGAGGTCCGTTCACCCCTCCACTTT.